This record covers a single T cell receptor (beta chain). Sequenced by immunoSEQ multiplex PCR; TCRdb stores in-frame clones only, minus some. The sample gives fewer than 3 million clones, 85% to 95% of which show up once; around 0.4% is in the top ten. This sample was taken from a study of shared clonotypes between healthy human individuals. Sequencing used naive CD4+ T cells from PBMCs. Subset: CD45RA+ positively selected. The TCR comes from a man between 18 and 35 years old in good health. Some clones in this sample may be carry-over from other donors' samples.

CDR3 sequence: CAISGLTFYEQYF. The CDR3 nucleotides read TGTGCCATCAGTGGCCTAACCTTTTACGAGCAGTACTTC. This chain links TRBV10-3 with TRBJ2-7, with D uncertain. This CDR3 contains 13 residues. V lost 4 bases and J lost 4, with 11 bases in between. The germline gives CDR1 ENHRY, CDR2 SYGVKD.